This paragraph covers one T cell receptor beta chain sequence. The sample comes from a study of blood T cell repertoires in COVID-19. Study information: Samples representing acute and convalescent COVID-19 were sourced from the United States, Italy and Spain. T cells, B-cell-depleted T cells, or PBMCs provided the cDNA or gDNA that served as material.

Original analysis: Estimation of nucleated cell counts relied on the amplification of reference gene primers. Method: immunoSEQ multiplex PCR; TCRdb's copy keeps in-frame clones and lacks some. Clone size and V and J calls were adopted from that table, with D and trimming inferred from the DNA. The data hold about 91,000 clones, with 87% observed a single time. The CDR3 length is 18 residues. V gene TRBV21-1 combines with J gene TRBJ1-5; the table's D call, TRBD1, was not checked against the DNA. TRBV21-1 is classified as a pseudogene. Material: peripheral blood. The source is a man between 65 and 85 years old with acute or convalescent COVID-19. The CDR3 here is CASSKGGRQALSNQPQHF. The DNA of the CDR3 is TGTGCCAGCAGCAAAGGGGGGCGGCAGGCCCTTAGCAATCAGCCCCAGCATTTT.